Shown below are 2 T cell receptor beta chains from a single sample sequenced in a study of molecular identifiers for immune sequencing clone quantification. One entry per CDR3 protein results from TCRdb running MiXCR on the PCR reads. This table holds some 580,000 distinct CDR3 sequences, approximately 24% found once. The sequenced material came from naive CD8+ T cells from blood, with Jurkat cell RNA spiked in. Subset: FACS-sorted CD8+CD4-CCR7+CD45RA+ naive T cells. All receptors come from a human donor in good health. Some libraries in this study had Jurkat cell RNA spiked in.

Comment on this clonotype: The CDR3 end shows no conserved phenylalanine or tryptophan, and so a read error is likely. J is TRBJ1-5 and V is TRBV6-5; D remains ambiguous. V dropped 2 bases and J dropped 11 bases, with 13 bases sitting between them. The length of the CDR3 is 13 residues. Germline V lookup: CDR1 MNHEY, CDR2 SVGAGI. CDR3 sequence: CASSYGQTFAQHL. In DNA, the CDR3 is TGTGCCAGCAGTTACGGCCAAACCTTTGCCCAGCATCTT.

The chain combines TRBV9 with TRBJ2-3; 10 bases match TRBD1. Germline CDR1 is SGDLS and CDR2 is YYNGEE. The CDR3 is 17 residues long. Trimming cost V 3 bases and J 3 bases; bases outside gene matches: 10. Here the CDR3 DNA reads TGTGCCAGCAGCGAGGGTCAGACAGGGGGCCTTACAGATACGCAGTATTTT. Translated: CASSEGQTGGLTDTQYF. Combining the CDR3 with reference TRBV9 and TRBJ2-3 gives the whole variable domain DSGVTQTPKHLITATGQRVTLRCSPRSGDLSVYWYQQSLDQGLQFLIQYYNGEERAKGNILERFSAQQFPDLHSELNLSSLELGDSALYFCASSEGQTGGLTDTQYFGPGTRLTVL.